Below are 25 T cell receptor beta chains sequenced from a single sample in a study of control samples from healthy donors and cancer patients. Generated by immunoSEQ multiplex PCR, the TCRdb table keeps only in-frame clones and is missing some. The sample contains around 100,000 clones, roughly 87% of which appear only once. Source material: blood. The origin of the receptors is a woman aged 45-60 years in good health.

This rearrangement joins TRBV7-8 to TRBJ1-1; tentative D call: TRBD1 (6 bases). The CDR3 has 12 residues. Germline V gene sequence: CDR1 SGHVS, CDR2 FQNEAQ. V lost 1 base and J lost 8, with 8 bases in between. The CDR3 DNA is TGTGCCAGCAGCTTAGTAGGGGGAGAAGCTTTCTTT. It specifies CASSLVGGEAFF. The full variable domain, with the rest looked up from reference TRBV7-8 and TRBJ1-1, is GAGVSQSPRYKVAKRGQDVALRCDPISGHVSLFWYQQALGQGPEFLTYFQNEAQLDKSGLPSDRFFAERPEGSVSTLKIQRTQQEDSAVYLCASSLVGGEAFFGQGTRLTVV.

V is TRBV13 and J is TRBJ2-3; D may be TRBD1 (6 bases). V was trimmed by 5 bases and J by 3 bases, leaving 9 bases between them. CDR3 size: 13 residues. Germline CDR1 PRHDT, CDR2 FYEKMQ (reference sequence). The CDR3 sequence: CASSRQETDTQYF. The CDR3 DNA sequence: TGTGCCAGCAGCAGACAGGAGACAGATACGCAGTATTTT.

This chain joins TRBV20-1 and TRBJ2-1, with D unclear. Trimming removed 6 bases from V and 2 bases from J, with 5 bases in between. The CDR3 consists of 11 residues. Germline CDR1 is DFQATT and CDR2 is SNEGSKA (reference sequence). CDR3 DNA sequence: TGCAGTGCCGCCGCCTACAATGAGCAGTTCTTC. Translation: CSAAAYNEQFF.

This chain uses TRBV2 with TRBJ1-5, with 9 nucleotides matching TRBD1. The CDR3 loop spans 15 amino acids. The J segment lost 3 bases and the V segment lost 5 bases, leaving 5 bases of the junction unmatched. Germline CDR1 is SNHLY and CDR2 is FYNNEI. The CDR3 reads CASSRTGVNNQPQHF. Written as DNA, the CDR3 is TGTGCCAGCAGTCGGACAGGGGTGAACAATCAGCCCCAGCATTTT.

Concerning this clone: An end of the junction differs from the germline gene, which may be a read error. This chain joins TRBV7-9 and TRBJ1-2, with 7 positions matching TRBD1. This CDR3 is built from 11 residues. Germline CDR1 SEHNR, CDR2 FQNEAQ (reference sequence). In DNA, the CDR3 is TGTGCCAGCAGCTTTTCCGGACAGGTCGACTTC. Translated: CASSFSGQVDF.

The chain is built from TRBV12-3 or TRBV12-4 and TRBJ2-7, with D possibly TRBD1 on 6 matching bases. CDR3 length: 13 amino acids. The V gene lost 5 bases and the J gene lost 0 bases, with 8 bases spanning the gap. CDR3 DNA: TGTGCCAGCAGTCGACAGGTCTCCTACGAGCAGTACTTC. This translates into CASSRQVSYEQYF.

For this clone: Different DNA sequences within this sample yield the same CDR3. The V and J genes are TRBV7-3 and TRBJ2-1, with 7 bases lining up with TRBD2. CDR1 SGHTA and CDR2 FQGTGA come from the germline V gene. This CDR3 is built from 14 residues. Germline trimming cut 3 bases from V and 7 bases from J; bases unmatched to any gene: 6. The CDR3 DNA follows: TGTGCCAGCAGCTTTGGCGGGGGAGGTAATGAGCAGTTCTTC. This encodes CASSFGGGGNEQFF.

The CDR3 sequence is CASSLGQSNTGELFF. CDR3 in DNA: TGTGCCAGCAGCCTAGGGCAGTCGAACACCGGGGAGCTGTTTTTT. This chain links TRBV7-8 with TRBJ2-2, with D unclear. V was trimmed by 5 bases and J by 0 bases, leaving 10 bases between them. The CDR3 length is 15 residues. CDR1 and CDR2 from the germline V gene are SGHVS and FQNEAQ.

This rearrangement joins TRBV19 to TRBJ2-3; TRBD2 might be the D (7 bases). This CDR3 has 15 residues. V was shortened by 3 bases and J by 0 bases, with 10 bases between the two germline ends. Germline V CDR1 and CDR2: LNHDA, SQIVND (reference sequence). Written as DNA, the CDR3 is TGTGCCAGTAGTATCCGGGGGGCAAGCACAGATACGCAGTATTTT. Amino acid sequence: CASSIRGASTDTQYF.

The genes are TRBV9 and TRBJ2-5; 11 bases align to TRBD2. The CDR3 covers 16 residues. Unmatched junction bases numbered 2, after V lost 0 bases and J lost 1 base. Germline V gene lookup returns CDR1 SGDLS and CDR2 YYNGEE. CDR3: CASSVAGTSGQETQYF. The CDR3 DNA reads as TGTGCCAGCAGCGTAGCTGGGACTAGCGGCCAAGAGACCCAGTACTTC.

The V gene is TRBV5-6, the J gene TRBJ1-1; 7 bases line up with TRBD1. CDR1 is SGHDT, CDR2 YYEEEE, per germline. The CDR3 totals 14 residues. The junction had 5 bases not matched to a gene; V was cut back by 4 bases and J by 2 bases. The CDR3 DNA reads TGTGCCAGCAGCCAGACAGGGTTTAACACTGAAGCTTTCTTT. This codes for CASSQTGFNTEAFF. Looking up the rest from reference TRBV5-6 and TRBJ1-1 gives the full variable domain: DAGVTQSPTHLIKTRGQQVTLRCSPKSGHDTVSWYQQALGQGPQFIFQYYEEEERQRGNFPDRFSGHQFPNYSSELNVNALLLGDSALYLCASSQTGFNTEAFFGQGTRLTVV.

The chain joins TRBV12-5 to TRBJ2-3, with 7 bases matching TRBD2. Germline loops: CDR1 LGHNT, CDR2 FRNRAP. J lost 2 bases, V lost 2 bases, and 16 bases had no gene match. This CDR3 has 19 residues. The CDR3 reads CASGLPPSRSGMPTDTQYF. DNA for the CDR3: TGTGCTAGTGGTTTGCCTCCCTCCCGGAGCGGGATGCCCACAGATACGCAGTATTTT.

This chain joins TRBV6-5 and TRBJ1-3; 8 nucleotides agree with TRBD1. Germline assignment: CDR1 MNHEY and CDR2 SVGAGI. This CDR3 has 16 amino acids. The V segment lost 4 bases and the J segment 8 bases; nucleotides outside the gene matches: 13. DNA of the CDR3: TGTGCCAGCAGTTCGGACAGGGTGGCCGGCCGGTACACCATATATTTT. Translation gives CASSSDRVAGRYTIYF.

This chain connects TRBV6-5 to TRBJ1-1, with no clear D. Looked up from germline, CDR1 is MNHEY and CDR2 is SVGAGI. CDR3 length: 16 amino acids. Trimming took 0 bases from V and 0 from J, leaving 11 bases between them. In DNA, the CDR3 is TGTGCCAGCAGTTACTCGAACAGTAGGATGAACACTGAAGCTTTCTTT. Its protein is CASSYSNSRMNTEAFF.

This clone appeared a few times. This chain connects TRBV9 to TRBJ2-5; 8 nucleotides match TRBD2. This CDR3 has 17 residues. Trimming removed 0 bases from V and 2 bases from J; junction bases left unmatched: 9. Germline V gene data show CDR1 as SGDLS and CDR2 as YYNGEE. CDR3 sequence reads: CASSVDGGRRSQETQYF. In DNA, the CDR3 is TGTGCCAGCAGCGTAGACGGCGGGAGGAGGTCGCAAGAGACCCAGTACTTC.

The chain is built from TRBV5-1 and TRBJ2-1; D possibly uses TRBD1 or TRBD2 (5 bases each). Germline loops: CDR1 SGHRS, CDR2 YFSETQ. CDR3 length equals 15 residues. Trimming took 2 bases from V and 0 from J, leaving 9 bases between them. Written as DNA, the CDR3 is TGCGCCAGCAGCTTTGGTGGGGGCTCCTACAATGAGCAGTTCTTC. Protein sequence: CASSFGGGSYNEQFF.

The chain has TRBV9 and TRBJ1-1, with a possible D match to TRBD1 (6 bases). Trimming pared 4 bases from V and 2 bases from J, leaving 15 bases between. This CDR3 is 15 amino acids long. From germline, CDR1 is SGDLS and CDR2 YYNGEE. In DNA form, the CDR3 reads TGTGCCAGCAGCCCACGGGCAGGGGTAAACACTGAAGCTTTCTTT. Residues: CASSPRAGVNTEAFF.

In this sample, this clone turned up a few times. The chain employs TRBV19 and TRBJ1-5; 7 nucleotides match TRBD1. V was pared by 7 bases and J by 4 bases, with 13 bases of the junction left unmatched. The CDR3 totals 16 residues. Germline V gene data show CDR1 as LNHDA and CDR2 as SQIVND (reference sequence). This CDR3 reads CASTTLVRGFNQPQHF. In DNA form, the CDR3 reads TGTGCCAGTACGACCTTGGTCAGGGGGTTTAATCAGCCCCAGCATTTT.

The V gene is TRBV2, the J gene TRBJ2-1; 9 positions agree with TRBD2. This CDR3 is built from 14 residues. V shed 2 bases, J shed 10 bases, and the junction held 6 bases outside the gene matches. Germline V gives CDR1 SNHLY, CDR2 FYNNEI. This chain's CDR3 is CASSEPLAGPEQFF. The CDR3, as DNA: TGTGCCAGCAGTGAACCCCTAGCGGGACCGGAGCAGTTCTTC.

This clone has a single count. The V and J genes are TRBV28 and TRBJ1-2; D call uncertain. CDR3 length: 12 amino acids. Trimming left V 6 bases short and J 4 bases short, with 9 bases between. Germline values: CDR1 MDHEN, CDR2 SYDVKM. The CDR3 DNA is TGTGCCAGCAGAGGACGGGGCTATGGCTACACCTTC. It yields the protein CASRGRGYGYTF.

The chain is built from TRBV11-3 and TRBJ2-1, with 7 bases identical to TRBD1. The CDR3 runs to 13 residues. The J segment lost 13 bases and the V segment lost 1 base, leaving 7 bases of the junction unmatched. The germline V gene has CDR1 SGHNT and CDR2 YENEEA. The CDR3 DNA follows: TGTGCCAGCAGCTTAGGGGGACAGTATATACAGTTCTTC. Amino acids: CASSLGGQYIQFF.

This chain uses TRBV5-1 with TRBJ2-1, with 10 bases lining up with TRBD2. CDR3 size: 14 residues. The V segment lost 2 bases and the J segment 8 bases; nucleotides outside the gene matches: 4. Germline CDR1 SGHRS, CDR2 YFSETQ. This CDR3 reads CASSLAGGTYEQFF. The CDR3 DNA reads TGCGCCAGCAGCTTAGCGGGAGGGACCTATGAGCAGTTCTTC.

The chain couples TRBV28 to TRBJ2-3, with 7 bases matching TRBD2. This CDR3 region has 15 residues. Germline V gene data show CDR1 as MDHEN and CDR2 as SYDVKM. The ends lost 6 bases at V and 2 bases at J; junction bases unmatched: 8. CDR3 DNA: TGTGCCAGCAGCGAGCCTAGCGGACTCACAGATACGCAGTATTTT. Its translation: CASSEPSGLTDTQYF.

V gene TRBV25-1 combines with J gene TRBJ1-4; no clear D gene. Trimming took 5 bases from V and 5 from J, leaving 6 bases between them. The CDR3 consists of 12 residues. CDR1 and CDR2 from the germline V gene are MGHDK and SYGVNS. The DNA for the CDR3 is TGTGCCAGCAGTCCTTTAAATGAAAAACTGTTTTTT. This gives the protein CASSPLNEKLFF.

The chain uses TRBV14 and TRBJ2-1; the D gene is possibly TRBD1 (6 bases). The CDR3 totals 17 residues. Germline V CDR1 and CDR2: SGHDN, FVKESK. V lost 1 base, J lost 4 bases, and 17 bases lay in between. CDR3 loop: CASSQVGAPRRYNEQFF. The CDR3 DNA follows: TGTGCCAGCAGCCAAGTGGGGGCGCCCCGGAGGTACAATGAGCAGTTCTTC.